The 28 T cell receptor beta chains below were found in one sample sequenced in a study of blood T cell repertoires in COVID-19. Using immunoSEQ multiplex PCR, the repertoire was profiled, and TCRdb retains in-frame clones only, with some absent. The sample has about 480,000 clones; 75% to 90% are singletons. The sequenced material came from peripheral blood. The origin of the receptors is a man younger than 35 with COVID-19, enrolled during active disease.

The gene calls are TRBV5-1 and TRBJ2-2; TRBD2 might be the D (5 bases). This CDR3 contains 15 residues. Germline V gene sequence: CDR1 SGHRS, CDR2 YFSETQ. Trimming removed 3 bases from V and 5 bases from J, with 14 bases in between. CDR3 loop: CASSSEGERTGELFF. CDR3 DNA: TGCGCCAGCAGCTCGGAAGGCGAGCGGACCGGGGAGCTGTTTTTT. Full variable domain (remainder filled in from reference TRBV5-1 and TRBJ2-2): KAGVTQTPRYLIKTRGQQVTLSCSPISGHRSVSWYQQTPGQGLQFLFEYFSETQRNKGNFPGRFSGRQFSNSRSEMNVSTLELGDSALYLCASSSEGERTGELFFGEGSRLTVL.

This chain connects TRBV3-1 (or the pseudogene TRBV3-2) to TRBJ2-7, with D maybe TRBD1 (5 bases). Germline-derived CDR1 and CDR2 are LGHDT and YNNKEL (reference sequence). The length of the CDR3 is 14 residues. The V gene lost 3 bases and the J gene lost 5 bases, with 14 bases spanning the gap. The CDR3 protein is CASSQAGLYDEQYF. CDR3 DNA sequence: TGTGCCAGCAGCCAGGCAGGGCTTTACGACGAGCAGTACTTC.

The chain joins TRBV4-1 to TRBJ2-7, with 9 bases that match TRBD2. This CDR3 spans 15 amino acids. V lost 1 base and J lost 2; bases outside the gene matches: 3. Per the germline V gene, CDR1 is MGHRA and CDR2 is YSYEKL. The CDR3 loop reads CASSQGASGTYEQYF. CDR3 nucleotides: TGCGCCAGCAGCCAAGGCGCTAGCGGGACCTACGAGCAGTACTTC.

The chain has TRBV4-1 and TRBJ2-5; TRBD2 matches 8 bases. This CDR3 spans 17 amino acids. Germline loops: CDR1 MGHRA, CDR2 YSYEKL. V shed 0 bases, J shed 2 bases, and the junction held 8 bases outside the gene matches. The CDR3 nucleotides are TGCGCCAGCAGCCAAGATCGGGGGGGCCCGGGACAAGAGACCCAGTACTTC. This sequence encodes CASSQDRGGPGQETQYF.

Only a few counts were recorded for this clone. Distinct nucleotide sequences in the sample also encode this CDR3. The chain has TRBV5-1 and TRBJ1-3; TRBD1 matches 7 bases. The CDR3 consists of 14 residues. Germline loops: CDR1 SGHRS, CDR2 YFSETQ. V lost 2 bases and J lost 4; bases outside the gene matches: 3. The CDR3 DNA follows: TGCGCCAGCAGCTTCACAGGGGACGGAAACACCATATATTTT. It yields the protein CASSFTGDGNTIYF.

Turning to this clone: Within the sample, other DNA sequences also encode this same CDR3. The chain carries TRBV6-5 and TRBJ2-7; the match to TRBD2 covers 12 bases. The ends lost 5 bases at V and 4 bases at J; junction bases unmatched: 3. Germline V gives CDR1 MNHEY, CDR2 SVGAGI. This CDR3 region has 14 residues. CDR3 in amino acids: CASSLGTSGYEQYF. CDR3 bases: TGTGCCAGCAGTCTTGGGACTAGCGGGTACGAGCAGTACTTC.

The chain joins TRBV6-6 to TRBJ2-7; D may be TRBD1 (6 bases). V lost 0 bases, J lost 7 bases, and 16 bases lay in between. The CDR3 totals 15 residues. Germline-derived CDR1 and CDR2 are MNHNY and SVGAGI (reference sequence). The CDR3 DNA follows: TGTGCCAGCAGTTACTCCTACTCAGGGGTGGGGGAGCAGTACTTC. It translates to CASSYSYSGVGEQYF.

The J gene is TRBJ1-1, the V gene TRBV29-1; D not certain. V gave up 7 bases and J gave up 0 bases, with 12 bases separating them. The length of the CDR3 is 13 residues. In germline, CDR1 is SQVTM, CDR2 ANQGSEA. As DNA, the CDR3 is TGCAGCGGCAGTTTACGAATGAACACTGAAGCTTTCTTT. It encodes CSGSLRMNTEAFF. Full variable domain (remainder filled in from reference TRBV29-1 and TRBJ1-1): SAVISQKPSRDICQRGTSLTIQCQVDSQVTMMFWYRQQPGQSLTLIATANQGSEATYESGFVIDKFPISRPNLTFSTLTVSNMSPEDSSIYLCSGSLRMNTEAFFGQGTRLTVV.

This clone is a singleton in its sample. The chain's CDR3 is CASRLPSSLSSGVAETQYF. The CDR3 coding sequence is TGTGCAAGTCGCTTACCTAGTAGCCTCTCTAGCGGGGTTGCGGAGACCCAGTACTTC. The chain carries TRBV12-2 and TRBJ2-5; TRBD2, the table's D call, lacks a check against the DNA. TRBV12-2 counts as a pseudogene. This CDR3 has 19 amino acids.

This clone has a handful of counts. The rearrangement joins TRBV25-1 to TRBJ1-6; the D gene is possibly TRBD1 (5 bases). V was pared by 1 base and J by 8 bases, with 12 bases between. The CDR3 sequence is 15 residues long. The germline V gene encodes CDR1 MGHDK and CDR2 SYGVNS. CDR3 loop: CASSEFDGGDSPLHF. The DNA of the CDR3 is TGTGCCAGCAGTGAATTCGATGGAGGGGATTCACCCCTCCACTTT.

The rearrangement joins TRBV7-9 to TRBJ1-2; 7 nucleotides line up with TRBD1. Per the germline V gene, CDR1 is SEHNR and CDR2 is FQNEAQ (reference sequence). The CDR3 totals 14 residues. The trim removed 1 base at V and 4 bases at J, leaving 3 bases unmatched. This CDR3 reads CASSLGGQSYGYTF. The CDR3 nucleotides are TGTGCCAGCAGCTTAGGGGGACAGTCCTATGGCTACACCTTC.

As to this clone: The junction departs from the called germline gene at one end, perhaps through a read error. The chain uses TRBV7-7 and TRBJ2-1, with D maybe TRBD1 (6 bases). This CDR3 region has 17 residues. Germline V gene lookup returns CDR1 SSHAT and CDR2 FNYEAQ (reference sequence). The DNA for the CDR3 is TGTGCTAGCAGCTTAGAGTATAGGGGGAGTTCCTACAATGAGCAGTTCTTC. It encodes CASSLEYRGSSYNEQFF.

This clone was seen a single time. The chain uses TRBV7-2 and TRBJ2-5; TRBD2 might be the D (5 bases). Germline assignment: CDR1 SGHTA and CDR2 FQGNSA. The CDR3 consists of 14 residues. Trimming removed 5 bases from V and 1 base from J, with 11 bases in between. CDR3 protein: CASSIDGGQETQYF. The CDR3 DNA reads as TGTGCCAGCAGCATAGACGGAGGCCAAGAGACCCAGTACTTC.

The V call is TRBV5-1, the J call TRBJ1-4; D is uncertain. Germline assignment: CDR1 SGHRS and CDR2 YFSETQ. The CDR3 is made up of 14 amino acids. Trimming shortened V by 4 bases and J by 8 bases, and 15 bases separated the two germline ends. The CDR3 bases are TGCGCCAGCAGCCCCGACCTAGAGGGAGAAAAACTGTTTTTT. Translation: CASSPDLEGEKLFF.

This chain uses TRBV25-1 with TRBJ2-2; D unresolved. The ends were cut back, 1 base at V and 7 bases at J, with 10 bases in the middle. CDR1 and CDR2 (germline): MGHDK, SYGVNS. The CDR3 loop spans 14 amino acids. Here the CDR3 DNA reads TGTGCCAGCAGTGAATCGGTCAATGGCGGGGAGCTGTTTTTT. Encoded protein: CASSESVNGGELFF.

The chain recombines TRBV2 with TRBJ1-2; 7 nucleotides line up with TRBD1. There are 14 residues in the CDR3. Germline CDR1 and CDR2: SNHLY and FYNNEI. V dropped 1 base and J dropped 2; count of bases not matched to a gene: 1. CDR3 in DNA: TGTGCCAGCAGTGAAGAGGGACAGAACTATGGCTACACCTTC. The encoded protein is CASSEEGQNYGYTF.

CDR3 coding DNA: TGTGCCAGCAGCAGCGACTATTCACCCCTCCACTTT. Its protein is CASSSDYSPLHF. The rearrangement joins TRBV2 to TRBJ1-6; D is undetermined. The V end lost 6 bases, the J end lost 8 bases, and 8 bases lay between the germline ends. The germline gives CDR1 SNHLY, CDR2 FYNNEI. The CDR3 has 12 amino acids.

This clone was counted a single time. The rearrangement uses TRBV11-3 and TRBJ2-1, with 7 bases aligning to TRBD2. V lost 0 bases and J lost 8; bases outside the gene matches: 7. The CDR3 is made up of 15 amino acids. From germline, CDR1 is SGHNT and CDR2 YENEEA. As DNA, the CDR3 is TGTGCCAGCAGCTTAGAGGGCGGGAGTATGTATGAGCAGTTCTTC. Encoded protein: CASSLEGGSMYEQFF.

This clone was detected once. V gene TRBV5-1 combines with J gene TRBJ1-1; tentatively, D is TRBD1 (5 bases). V lost 6 bases to trimming and J lost 1 base, with 16 bases between them. Germline values: CDR1 SGHRS, CDR2 YFSETQ. The CDR3 sequence is 15 residues long. The CDR3 DNA reads TGCGCCAGCAACCCCCAGGGTGGGTCGAACACTGAAGCTTTCTTT. The encoded protein is CASNPQGGSNTEAFF.

This chain joins TRBV6-5 and TRBJ1-3; tentatively, D is TRBD1 (5 bases). This CDR3 contains 15 residues. Between the trimmed V and J ends, which lost 4 bases and 0 bases, there was a span of 10 bases. The germline V gene has CDR1 MNHEY and CDR2 SVGAGI. The CDR3, as DNA: TGTGCCAGCAGTTCGGACATGACCTCTGGAAACACCATATATTTT. Protein sequence: CASSSDMTSGNTIYF.

The chain employs TRBV29-1 and TRBJ2-7; 8 nucleotides align to TRBD1. With V trimmed by 6 bases and J by 6 bases, 10 bases remained unmatched. CDR1 and CDR2 (germline): SQVTM, ANQGSEA. The CDR3 has 13 amino acids. The CDR3 nucleotides read TGCAGCGTCGATCCCGACAGGGGAGGCGAGCAGTACTTC. This sequence encodes CSVDPDRGGEQYF.

This clone was observed a single time. The DNA of the CDR3 is TGCGCCAGCAGCTTACCTAGCGGGGGAGGCTCCTACAATGAGCAGTTCTTC. It is translated as CASSLPSGGGSYNEQFF. V gene TRBV5-1 combines with J gene TRBJ2-1; 10 bases agree with TRBD2. This CDR3 has 17 amino acids. Trimming took 2 bases from V and 0 from J; bases not matched to a gene: 5. CDR1 is SGHRS, CDR2 YFSETQ, per germline.

The chain links TRBV20-1 to TRBJ1-6; no clear D. The CDR3 runs 13 residues. V lost 3 bases to trimming and J lost 7 bases, with 10 bases between them. CDR1 and CDR2 (germline): DFQATT, SNEGSKA (reference sequence). CDR3 in DNA: TGCAGTGCTAGTTCGACGGAGAATTCACCCCTCCACTTT. Protein sequence: CSASSTENSPLHF.

The rearrangement joins TRBV2 to TRBJ1-1; no definite D call. Per germline, CDR1 SNHLY and CDR2 FYNNEI. V dropped 2 bases and J dropped 9 bases, with 13 bases sitting between them. CDR3 length: 13 amino acids. The CDR3 loop reads CASSESPGNQAFF. CDR3 nucleotide sequence: TGTGCCAGCAGTGAATCCCCCGGGAACCAAGCTTTCTTT.

The chain joins TRBV6-1 to TRBJ1-4, with TRBD1 as a possible D gene (5 bases). Germline CDR1 reads MNHNS; CDR2 reads SASEGT. Trimming took 2 bases from V and 10 from J, leaving 26 bases between them. This CDR3 spans 18 amino acids. CDR3 sequence (DNA): TGTGCCAGCAGTGAAAGGGGTTCGAGTTGGGGGGAGGACGGAAAACTGTTTTTT. Its protein is CASSERGSSWGEDGKLFF.

This clone was found a few times. V is TRBV9 and J is TRBJ1-5; D might be TRBD1 (5 bases). Deletions cut 3 bases from V and 7 bases from J, with 14 bases between. The germline gives CDR1 SGDLS, CDR2 YYNGEE. CDR3 length: 14 residues. The CDR3 region has the DNA TGTGCCAGCAGCGAGGGGTCCCCCGGCCAGCCCCAGCATTTT. Amino acid sequence: CASSEGSPGQPQHF.

CDR3 residues: CASSPGGGGNQETQYF. CDR3 in DNA: TGTGCCAGCAGCCCAGGCGGGGGGGGGAACCAAGAGACCCAGTACTTC. The V call is TRBV7-9, the J call TRBJ2-5, with 9 bases fitting TRBD2. Unmatched junction bases numbered 7, after V lost 5 bases and J lost 0 bases. Germline V gene lookup returns CDR1 SEHNR and CDR2 FQNEAQ (reference sequence). The CDR3 loop spans 16 amino acids.

V usage is TRBV6-5 and J usage is TRBJ2-7; 8 bases are shared with TRBD2. This CDR3 comprises 14 residues. Trimming cost V 8 bases and J 9 bases; bases outside gene matches: 15. Germline V gene sequence: CDR1 MNHEY, CDR2 SVGAGI. The CDR3, as DNA: TGTGCCAGCTCGGGGGGGGCAGGGTCGCAGTGGCAGTACTTC. The encoded protein is CASSGGAGSQWQYF.